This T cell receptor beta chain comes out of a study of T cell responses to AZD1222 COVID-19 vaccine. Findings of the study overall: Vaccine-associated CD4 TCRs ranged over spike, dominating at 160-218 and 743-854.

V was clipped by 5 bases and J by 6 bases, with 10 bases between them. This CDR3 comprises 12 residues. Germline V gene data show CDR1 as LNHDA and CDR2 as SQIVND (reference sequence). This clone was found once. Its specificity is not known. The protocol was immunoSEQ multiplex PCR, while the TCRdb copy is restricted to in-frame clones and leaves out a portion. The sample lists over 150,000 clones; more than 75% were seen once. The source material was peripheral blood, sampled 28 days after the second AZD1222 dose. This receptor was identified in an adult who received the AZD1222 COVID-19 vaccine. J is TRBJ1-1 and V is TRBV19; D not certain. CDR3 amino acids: CASSPRAAEAFF. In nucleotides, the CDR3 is TGTGCCAGTAGTCCACGAGCCGCTGAAGCTTTCTTT.